This entry concerns a single T cell receptor beta chain. Its antigen remains unknown. With 1 base clipped from V and 8 bases from J, the junction kept 14 bases outside the gene matches. Germline values: CDR1 MGHRA, CDR2 YSYEKL. The CDR3 contains 18 residues. The data stem from a study of T cell responses to AZD1222 COVID-19 vaccine. General observations from the study: Baseline seropositivity occurred in only six AZD1222 recipients. Among the donors, most were white British and more were female, and clonal diversity was possibly underestimated. Close to half of spike-specific TCRs reportedly recognize unmutated variant regions.

The table came from immunoSEQ multiplex PCR; TCRdb's copy has only in-frame clones and leaves some out. This table has 95,000 to 150,000 clones, just under 90% appearing once. V usage is TRBV4-1 and J usage is TRBJ2-1, with 10 bases matching TRBD2. This clonotype was obtained from an adult in good health. Here the sequenced sample was peripheral blood, taken on day 0 of AZD1222 vaccination. CDR3 coding DNA: TGCGCCAGCAGCCAAGCGAATCTAGCGGGGGCCCGAGGTGATGAGCAGTTCTTC. Residues: CASSQANLAGARGDEQFF.